One and the same sample provided the 14 T cell receptor beta chains below, sequenced in a study of T cells in localized non-small cell lung cancer. TCRdb's table, derived via immunoSEQ multiplex PCR, lists solely in-frame clones and lacks some. The sample gives 72,000 or so clones, about 83% of which show up once; 13% is in the top ten. The sequenced sample was peripheral blood, obtained before any cancer treatment. The receptors were gathered from a female donor older than 55 with stage I lung adenocarcinoma.

The chain combines TRBV9 with TRBJ2-3, with D perhaps being TRBD1 or TRBD2 (7 bases each). The CDR3 covers 15 residues. Germline lookup yields CDR1 SGDLS and CDR2 YYNGEE. V lost 3 bases and J 5 bases, leaving 16 bases between the germline ends. CDR3 DNA sequence: TGTGCCAGCAGCGCGAAACAGGGGAGGGTAGATACGCAGTATTTT. This sequence encodes CASSAKQGRVDTQYF. Full variable domain (missing parts from reference TRBV9 and TRBJ2-3): DSGVTQTPKHLITATGQRVTLRCSPRSGDLSVYWYQQSLDQGLQFLIQYYNGEERAKGNILERFSAQQFPDLHSELNLSSLELGDSALYFCASSAKQGRVDTQYFGPGTRLTVL.

This clone is medium-sized (0.01 to 0.1%) within its sample. The V and J genes are TRBV19 and TRBJ1-1; D not resolved. V was trimmed by 5 bases and J by 5 bases, leaving 21 bases between them. Per germline, CDR1 LNHDA and CDR2 SQIVND (reference sequence). The CDR3 covers 16 residues. CDR3 nucleotides: TGTGCCAGTAGTCCAGAGGTAATGGAGTATTCTACTGAAGCTTTCTTT. Translated, it gives CASSPEVMEYSTEAFF.

This chain uses TRBV15 with TRBJ2-1, with TRBD2 matching over 8 bases. V shed 0 bases and J 4 bases; nucleotides not matched to a gene: 5. Germline-derived CDR1 and CDR2 are LNHNV and YYDKDF (reference sequence). The CDR3 has 16 amino acids. The CDR3 spells CATSRDYTSGYNEQFF. In DNA form, the CDR3 reads TGTGCCACCAGCAGAGATTACACTAGCGGTTACAATGAGCAGTTCTTC.

The count of this clone is one. V usage is TRBV7-6 and J usage is TRBJ1-4, with TRBD1 as a possible D gene (5 bases). From germline, CDR1 is SGHVS and CDR2 FNYEAQ. V lost 3 bases and J lost 6, with 11 bases in between. The CDR3 runs to 14 residues. CDR3 nucleotide sequence: TGTGCCAGCAGCTTCGGGGACTCTCATGAAAAACTGTTTTTT. Protein sequence: CASSFGDSHEKLFF.

This rearrangement joins TRBV5-1 to TRBJ2-1; D might be TRBD1 or TRBD2, each matching 6 bases. The V gene lost 3 bases and the J gene lost 7 bases, with 17 bases spanning the gap. The CDR3 length is 15 residues. CDR1 and CDR2 from the germline V gene are SGHRS and YFSETQ. Written as DNA, the CDR3 is TGCGCCAGCAGCTCGAATTGGGGGGCAGGGAATGAGCAGTTCTTC. It specifies CASSSNWGAGNEQFF.

The V call is TRBV7-8, the J call TRBJ2-3; 10 bases fit TRBD1. The V gene's germline CDR1 is SGHVS and CDR2 FQNEAQ. This CDR3 is 20 amino acids long. V shed 1 base and J 0 bases; nucleotides not matched to a gene: 13. CDR3 bases: TGTGCCAGCAGCTTAGAGTTCAATAACCCGGACAGGGGGAGCACAGATACGCAGTATTTT. It is translated as CASSLEFNNPDRGSTDTQYF.

The gene calls are TRBV9 and TRBJ1-3, with TRBD1 as a possible D gene (5 bases). There are 18 residues in the CDR3. V was pared by 3 bases and J by 4 bases, with 23 bases between. CDR1 and CDR2 from the germline V gene are SGDLS and YYNGEE. In DNA, the CDR3 is TGTGCCAGCAGCGGATCACTAATAGACAGAGACCGCGGAAACACCATATATTTT. This sequence encodes CASSGSLIDRDRGNTIYF.

This clone occurred a few times. The chain joins TRBV29-1 to TRBJ1-1, with 8 bases that match TRBD1. The CDR3 is 14 residues long. Germline V gene sequence: CDR1 SQVTM, CDR2 ANQGSEA. V was pared by 6 bases and J by 4 bases, with 10 bases of the junction left unmatched. The CDR3 here is CSVFGQGLGTEAFF. CDR3 bases: TGCAGCGTCTTTGGACAGGGTCTGGGCACTGAAGCTTTCTTT.

The CDR3 bases are TGTGCCTGCCAGGGGGCAAGGGCTAACTATGGCTACACCTTC. Its translation: CACQGARANYGYTF. The chain joins TRBV30 to TRBJ1-2; 8 bases line up with TRBD1. The germline gives CDR1 GTSNPN, CDR2 SVGIG (reference sequence). The V segment lost 6 bases and the J segment 0 bases; nucleotides outside the gene matches: 6. The CDR3 is 14 residues long. Complete variable domain (other parts from reference TRBV30 and TRBJ1-2): SQTIHQWPATLVQPVGSPLSLECTVEGTSNPNLYWYRQAAGRGLQLLFYSVGIGQISSEVPQNLSASRPQDRQFILSSKKLLLSDSGFYLCACQGARANYGYTFGSGTRLTVV.

This sequence joins TRBV28 and TRBJ1-2, with D possibly TRBD1 on 6 matching bases. Between the trimmed V and J ends, which lost 8 bases and 3 bases, there was a span of 16 bases. The CDR3 is 14 residues long. Germline V gene data show CDR1 as MDHEN and CDR2 as SYDVKM. Here the CDR3 DNA reads TGTGCCAGCTTCTGGGGGCGAGGTGACTATGGCTACACCTTC. It is translated as CASFWGRGDYGYTF.

This clone was picked up a small number of times. The chain carries TRBV7-8 and TRBJ2-6; D unclear. The germline V and J ends were trimmed by 1 base and 0 bases, with 7 bases remaining between them. The CDR3 loop spans 16 amino acids. Germline V lookup: CDR1 SGHVS, CDR2 FQNEAQ. CDR3 in DNA: TGTGCCAGCAGCTTAGATCTGAGCTCTGGGGCCAACGTCCTGACTTTC. Translation: CASSLDLSSGANVLTF.

The CDR3 coding sequence is TGCACCGCCCTCAGCTTGTCGGGGGATGGCTACACCTTC. It codes for CTALSLSGDGYTF. The chain carries TRBV29-1 and TRBJ1-2, with a weak D call TRBD1 (5 bases). From germline, CDR1 is SQVTM and CDR2 ANQGSEA. The CDR3 contains 13 residues.

This chain links TRBV10-3 with TRBJ2-3; perhaps TRBD1 as D (6 bases). Per germline, CDR1 ENHRY and CDR2 SYGVKD. The CDR3 covers 15 residues. Between the trimmed V and J ends, which lost 2 bases and 5 bases, there was a span of 14 bases. The CDR3 DNA reads TGTGCCATCAGTGAGGGGGGCAATCGGCAAGATACGCAGTATTTT. Translation: CAISEGGNRQDTQYF.

V usage is TRBV19 and J usage is TRBJ1-2, with no clear D. The germline V gene encodes CDR1 LNHDA and CDR2 SQIVND (reference sequence). This CDR3 is 17 amino acids long. The V gene lost 2 bases and the J gene lost 5 bases, with 21 bases spanning the gap. CDR3 in DNA: TGTGCCAGTAGTATACAGTATCCGGACCGGGCGGGATATGGCTACACCTTC. Translated, it gives CASSIQYPDRAGYGYTF.